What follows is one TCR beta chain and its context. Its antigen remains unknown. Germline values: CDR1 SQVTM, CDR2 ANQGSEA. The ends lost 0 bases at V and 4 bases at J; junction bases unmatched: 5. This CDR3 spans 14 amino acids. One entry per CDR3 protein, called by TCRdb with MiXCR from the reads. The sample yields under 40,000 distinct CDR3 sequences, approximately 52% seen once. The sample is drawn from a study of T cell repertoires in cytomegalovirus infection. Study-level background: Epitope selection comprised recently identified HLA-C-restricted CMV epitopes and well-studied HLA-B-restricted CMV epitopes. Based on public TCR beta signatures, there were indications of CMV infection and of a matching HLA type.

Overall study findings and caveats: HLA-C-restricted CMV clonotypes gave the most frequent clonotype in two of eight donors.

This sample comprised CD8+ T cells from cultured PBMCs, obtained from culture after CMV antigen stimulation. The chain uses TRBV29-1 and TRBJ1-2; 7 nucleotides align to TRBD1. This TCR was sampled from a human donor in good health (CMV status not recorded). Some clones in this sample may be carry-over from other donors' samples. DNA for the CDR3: TGCAGCGTTGAAGATCCACAGGGGCGCTATGGCTACACCTTC. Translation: CSVEDPQGRYGYTF. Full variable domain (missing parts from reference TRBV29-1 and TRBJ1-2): SAVISQKPSRDICQRGTSLTIQCQVDSQVTMMFWYRQQPGQSLTLIATANQGSEATYESGFVIDKFPISRPNLTFSTLTVSNMSPEDSSIYLCSVEDPQGRYGYTFGSGTRLTVV.